This T cell receptor beta chain appears in the sequencing data of a study of blood T cell repertoires in COVID-19. Looking at the study overall: The study drew acute and convalescent COVID-19 samples from the United States, Italy and Spain.

Sequencing was performed with immunoSEQ multiplex PCR; in TCRdb, only in-frame clones are kept and a portion is missing. The sample consists of roughly 80,000 clones, 91% of them appearing once. The V and J ends lost 5 bases and 2 bases respectively, with 16 bases between them. The CDR3 has 15 residues. Germline V gene lookup returns CDR1 SGHNT and CDR2 YENEEA. The sequencing input was peripheral blood. V and J are TRBV11-3 and TRBJ2-7; D may be TRBD2 (5 bases). This clonotype was obtained from a woman aged 50 to 60 in a cohort sampled during active COVID-19. The CDR3 spells CASSASSGSTYEQYF. CDR3 DNA sequence: TGTGCCAGCAGCGCCTCAAGCGGTTCCACCTACGAGCAGTACTTC.